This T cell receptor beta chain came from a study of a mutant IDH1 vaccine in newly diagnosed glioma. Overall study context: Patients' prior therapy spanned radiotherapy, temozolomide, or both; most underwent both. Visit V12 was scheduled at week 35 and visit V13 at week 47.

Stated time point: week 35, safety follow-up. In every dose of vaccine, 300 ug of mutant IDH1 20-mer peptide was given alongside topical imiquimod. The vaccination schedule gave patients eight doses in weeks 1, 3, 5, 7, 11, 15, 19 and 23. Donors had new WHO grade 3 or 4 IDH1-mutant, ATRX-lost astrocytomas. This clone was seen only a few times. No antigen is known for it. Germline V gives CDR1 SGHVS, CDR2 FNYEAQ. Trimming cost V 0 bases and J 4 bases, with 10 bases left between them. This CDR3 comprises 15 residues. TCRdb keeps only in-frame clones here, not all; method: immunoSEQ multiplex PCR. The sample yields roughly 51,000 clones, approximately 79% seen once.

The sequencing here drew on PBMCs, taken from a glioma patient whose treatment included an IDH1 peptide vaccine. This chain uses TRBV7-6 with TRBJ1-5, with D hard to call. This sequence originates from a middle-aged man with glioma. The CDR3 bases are TGTGCCAGCAGCTTAGCTTCAGGCTTTAATCAGCCCCAGCATTTT. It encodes CASSLASGFNQPQHF.